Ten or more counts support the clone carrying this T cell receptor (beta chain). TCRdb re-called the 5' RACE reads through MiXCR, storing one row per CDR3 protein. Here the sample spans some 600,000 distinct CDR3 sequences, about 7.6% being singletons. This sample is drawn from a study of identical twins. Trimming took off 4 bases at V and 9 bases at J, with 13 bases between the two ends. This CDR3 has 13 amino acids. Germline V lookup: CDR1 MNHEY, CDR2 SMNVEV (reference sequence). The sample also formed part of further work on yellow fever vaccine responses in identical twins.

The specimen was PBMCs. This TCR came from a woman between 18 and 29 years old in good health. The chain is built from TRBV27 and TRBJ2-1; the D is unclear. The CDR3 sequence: CASSWERGGEQFF. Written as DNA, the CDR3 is TGTGCCAGCAGTTGGGAACGAGGTGGTGAGCAGTTCTTC.